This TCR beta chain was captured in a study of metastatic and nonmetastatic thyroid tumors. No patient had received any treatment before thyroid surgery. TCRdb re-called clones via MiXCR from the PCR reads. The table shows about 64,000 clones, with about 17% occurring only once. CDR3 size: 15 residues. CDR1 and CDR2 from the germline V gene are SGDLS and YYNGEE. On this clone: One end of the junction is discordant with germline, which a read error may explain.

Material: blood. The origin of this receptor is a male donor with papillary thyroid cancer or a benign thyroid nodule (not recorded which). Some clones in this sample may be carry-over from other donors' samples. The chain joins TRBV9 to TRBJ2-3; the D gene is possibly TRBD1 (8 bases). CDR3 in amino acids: CASSPSGTGRDTHYF. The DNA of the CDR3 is TGTGCCAGCAGCCCCAGCGGGACAGGCAGAGATACGCATTATTTT. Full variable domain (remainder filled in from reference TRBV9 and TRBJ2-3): DSGVTQTPKHLITATGQRVTLRCSPRSGDLSVYWYQQSLDQGLQFLIQYYNGEERAKGNILERFSAQQFPDLHSELNLSSLELGDSALYFCASSPSGTGRDTHYFGPGTRLTVL.